This T cell receptor (beta chain) stems from a study of blood T cell repertoires in COVID-19. The CDR3 spans 12 residues. Deletions cut 6 bases from V and 3 bases from J, with 9 bases between. Germline V gene lookup returns CDR1 MDHEN and CDR2 SYDVKM. Using immunoSEQ multiplex PCR, the repertoire was profiled, and TCRdb retains in-frame clones only, with some absent. The sample records about 27,000 clones, 88% being singletons. Sequenced sample: peripheral blood. The receptor was derived from a woman between 50 and 59 years old with active COVID-19. V is TRBV28 and J is TRBJ2-7; D remains unclear. The chain's CDR3 is CASRDLNYEQYF. For the CDR3, the DNA is TGTGCCAGCAGAGACTTGAACTACGAGCAGTACTTC.